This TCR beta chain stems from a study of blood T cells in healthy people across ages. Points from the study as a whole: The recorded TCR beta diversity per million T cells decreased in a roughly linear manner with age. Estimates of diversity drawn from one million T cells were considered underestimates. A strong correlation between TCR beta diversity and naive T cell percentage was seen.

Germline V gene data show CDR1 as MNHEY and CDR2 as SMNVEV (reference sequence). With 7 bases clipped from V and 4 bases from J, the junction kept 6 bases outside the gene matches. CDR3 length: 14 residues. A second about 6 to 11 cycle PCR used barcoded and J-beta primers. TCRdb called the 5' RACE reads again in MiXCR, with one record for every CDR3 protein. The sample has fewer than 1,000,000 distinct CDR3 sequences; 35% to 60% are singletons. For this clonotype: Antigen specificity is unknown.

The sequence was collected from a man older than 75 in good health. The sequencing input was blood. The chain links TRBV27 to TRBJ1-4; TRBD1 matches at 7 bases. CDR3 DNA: TGTGCCAGCAAAGAGACAGGGAATAATGAAAAACTGTTTTTT. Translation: CASKETGNNEKLFF.